This T cell receptor (beta chain) was profiled in a study of blood T cell repertoires in COVID-19. The wider study: T cells, B-cell-depleted T cells, or PBMCs supplied cDNA or gDNA.

J lost 3 bases, V lost 1 base, and 5 bases had no gene match. The germline V gene encodes CDR1 MNHEY and CDR2 SMNVEV (reference sequence). The CDR3 length is 15 residues. Original analysis: Estimation of nucleated cell counts relied on the amplification of reference gene primers. Produced via immunoSEQ multiplex PCR; TCRdb's table is partial and in-frame only. V, J and clone size are taken as reported in that table, and D and trimming were inferred from the DNA itself. Here the sample spans approximately 220,000 clones, 75% to 90% being singletons. The chain employs TRBV27 and TRBJ1-2; 7 bases match TRBD1. The receptor was derived from a man aged 35 to 55 with acute or convalescent COVID-19. Sequenced sample: peripheral blood. The CDR3 loop reads CASSLWGQSDYGYTF. The CDR3 coding sequence is TGTGCCAGCAGTTTATGGGGACAGAGCGACTATGGCTACACCTTC.